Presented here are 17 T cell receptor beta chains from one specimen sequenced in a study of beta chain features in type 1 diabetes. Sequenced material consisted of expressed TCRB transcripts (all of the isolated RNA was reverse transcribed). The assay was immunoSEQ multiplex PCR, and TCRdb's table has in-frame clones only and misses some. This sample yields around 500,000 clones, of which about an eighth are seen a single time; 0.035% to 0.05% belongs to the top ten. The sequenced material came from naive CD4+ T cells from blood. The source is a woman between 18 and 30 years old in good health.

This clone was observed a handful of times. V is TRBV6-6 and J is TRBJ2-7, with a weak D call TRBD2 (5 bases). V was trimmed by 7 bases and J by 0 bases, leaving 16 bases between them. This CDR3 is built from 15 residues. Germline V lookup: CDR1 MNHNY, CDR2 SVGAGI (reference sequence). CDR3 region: CASTPTRDSSYEQYF. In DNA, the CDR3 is TGTGCCAGCACCCCGACGAGGGATTCCTCCTACGAGCAGTACTTC.

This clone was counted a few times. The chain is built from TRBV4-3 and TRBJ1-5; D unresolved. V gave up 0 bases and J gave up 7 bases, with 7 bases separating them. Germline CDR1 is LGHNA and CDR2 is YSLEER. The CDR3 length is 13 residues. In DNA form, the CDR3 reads TGCGCCAGCAGCCAAGATCAGTACCAGCCCCAGCATTTT. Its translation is CASSQDQYQPQHF.

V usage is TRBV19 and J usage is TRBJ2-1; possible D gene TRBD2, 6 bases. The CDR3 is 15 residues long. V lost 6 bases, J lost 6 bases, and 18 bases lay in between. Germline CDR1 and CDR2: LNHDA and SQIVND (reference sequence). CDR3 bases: TGTGCCAGTAGCCCGGGCGCGGGAAGGCGCAATGAGCAGTTCTTC. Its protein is CASSPGAGRRNEQFF.

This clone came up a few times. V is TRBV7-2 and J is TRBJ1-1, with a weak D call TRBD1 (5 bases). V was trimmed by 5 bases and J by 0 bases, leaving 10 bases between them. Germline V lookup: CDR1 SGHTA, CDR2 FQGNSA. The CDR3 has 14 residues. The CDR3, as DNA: TGTGCCAGCAGCCCCAGGGCCATGAACACTGAAGCTTTCTTT. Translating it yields CASSPRAMNTEAFF. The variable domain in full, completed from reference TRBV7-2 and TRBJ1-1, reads GAGVSQSPSNKVTEKGKDVELRCDPISGHTALYWYRQSLGQGLEFLIYFQGNSAPDKSGLPSDRFSAERTGGSVSTLTIQRTQQEDSAVYLCASSPRAMNTEAFFGQGTRLTVV.

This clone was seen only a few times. The CDR3 DNA follows: TGCGCCAGCAGCCAGGGGGACTCTGGAAACACCATATATTTT. This gives the protein CASSQGDSGNTIYF. This rearrangement joins TRBV4-1 to TRBJ1-3, with D possibly TRBD1 on 5 matching bases. V lost 3 bases and J lost 0, with 6 bases in between. The germline CDR1 and CDR2 sequences are MGHRA and YSYEKL. This CDR3 is 14 amino acids long.

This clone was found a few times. In nucleotides, the CDR3 is TGTGCCAGCTCACCAGAGCCGGAGACCCAGTACTTC. Its protein product is CASSPEPETQYF. This sequence joins TRBV18 and TRBJ2-5; D gene uncertain. The CDR3 is 12 amino acids. Germline V CDR1 and CDR2: KGHSH, LQKENI. V shed 2 bases and J shed 5 bases, with 6 bases lying between them.

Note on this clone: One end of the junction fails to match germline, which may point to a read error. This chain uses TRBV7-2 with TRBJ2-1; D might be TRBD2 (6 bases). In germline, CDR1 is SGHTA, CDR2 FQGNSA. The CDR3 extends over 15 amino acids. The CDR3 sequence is CASSLVVVGSREQFF. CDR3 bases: TGTGCCAGCAGTTTAGTGGTTGTCGGGAGCCGAGAGCAGTTCTTC.

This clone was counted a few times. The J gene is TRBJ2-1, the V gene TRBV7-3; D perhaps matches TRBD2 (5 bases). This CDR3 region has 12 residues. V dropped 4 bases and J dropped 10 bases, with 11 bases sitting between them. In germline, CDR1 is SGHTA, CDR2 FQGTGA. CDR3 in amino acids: CASSYLRGEQFF. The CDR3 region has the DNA TGTGCCAGCAGCTACCTCCGGGGAGAGCAGTTCTTC.

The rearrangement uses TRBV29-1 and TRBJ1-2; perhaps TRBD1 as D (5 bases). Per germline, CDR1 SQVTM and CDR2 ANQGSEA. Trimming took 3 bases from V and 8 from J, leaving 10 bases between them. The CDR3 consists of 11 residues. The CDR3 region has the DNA TGCAGCGTTGATTGGGGCGGCGGCTACACCTTC. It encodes CSVDWGGGYTF.

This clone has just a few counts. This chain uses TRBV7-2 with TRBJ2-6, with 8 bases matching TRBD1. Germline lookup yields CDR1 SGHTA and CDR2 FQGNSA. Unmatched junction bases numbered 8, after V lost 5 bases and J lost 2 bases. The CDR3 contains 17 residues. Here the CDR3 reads CASSPVGRGPGANVLTF. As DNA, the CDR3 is TGTGCCAGCAGCCCCGTTGGCAGGGGGCCTGGGGCCAACGTCCTGACTTTC.

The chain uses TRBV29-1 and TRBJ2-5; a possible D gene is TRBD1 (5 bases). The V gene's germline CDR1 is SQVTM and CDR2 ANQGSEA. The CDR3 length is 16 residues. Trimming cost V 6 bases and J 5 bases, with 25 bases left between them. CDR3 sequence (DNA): TGCAGCGTCACCGGCCAGGGAAGTGTTCGGTGGGAGACCCAGTACTTC. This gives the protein CSVTGQGSVRWETQYF.

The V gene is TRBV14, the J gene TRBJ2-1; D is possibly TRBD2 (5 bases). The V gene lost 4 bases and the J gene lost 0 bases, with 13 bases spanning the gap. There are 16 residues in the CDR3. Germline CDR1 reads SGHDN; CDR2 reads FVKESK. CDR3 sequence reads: CASSRRTYPSYNEQFF. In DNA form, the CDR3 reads TGTGCCAGCAGCCGTCGGACTTATCCCTCCTACAATGAGCAGTTCTTC.

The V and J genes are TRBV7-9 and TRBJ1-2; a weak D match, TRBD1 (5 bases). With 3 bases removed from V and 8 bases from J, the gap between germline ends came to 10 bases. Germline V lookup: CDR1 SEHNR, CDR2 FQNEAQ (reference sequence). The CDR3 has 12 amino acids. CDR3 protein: CASSFRQGGYTF. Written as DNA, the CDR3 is TGTGCCAGCAGCTTTCGGCAGGGAGGCTACACCTTC. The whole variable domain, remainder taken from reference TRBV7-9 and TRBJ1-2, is DTGVSQNPRHKITKRGQNVTFRCDPISEHNRLYWYRQTLGQGPEFLTYFQNEAQLEKSRLLSDRFSAERPKGSFSTLEIQRTEQGDSAMYLCASSFRQGGYTFGSGTRLTVV.

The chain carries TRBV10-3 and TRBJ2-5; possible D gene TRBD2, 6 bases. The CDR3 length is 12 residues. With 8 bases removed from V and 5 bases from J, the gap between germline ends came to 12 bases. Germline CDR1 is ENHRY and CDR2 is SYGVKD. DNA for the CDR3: TGTGCCATCCAAGGTGCGGGGGAGACCCAGTACTTC. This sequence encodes CAIQGAGETQYF.

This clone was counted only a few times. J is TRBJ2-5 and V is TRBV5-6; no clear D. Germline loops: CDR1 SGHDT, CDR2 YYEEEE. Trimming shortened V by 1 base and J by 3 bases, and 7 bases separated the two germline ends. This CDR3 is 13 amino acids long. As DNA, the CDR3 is TGTGCCAGCAGCTTGCGCGGTAAAGAGACCCAGTACTTC. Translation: CASSLRGKETQYF.

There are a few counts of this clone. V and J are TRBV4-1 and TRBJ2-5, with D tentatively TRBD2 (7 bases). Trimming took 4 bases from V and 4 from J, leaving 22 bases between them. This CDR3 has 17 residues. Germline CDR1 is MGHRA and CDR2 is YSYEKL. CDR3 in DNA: TGCGCCAGCAGCCGGACGGCGGTGGGGGGGCTTGTAGAGACCCAGTACTTC. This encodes CASSRTAVGGLVETQYF.

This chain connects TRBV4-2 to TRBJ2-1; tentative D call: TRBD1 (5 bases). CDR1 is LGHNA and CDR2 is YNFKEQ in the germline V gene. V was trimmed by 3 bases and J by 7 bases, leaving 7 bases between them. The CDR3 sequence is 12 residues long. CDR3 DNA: TGTGCCAGCAGCCACCCAGGGAATGAGCAGTTCTTC. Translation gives CASSHPGNEQFF.